Below, one T cell receptor (beta chain) is given with its context. Antigen unknown. The sample is drawn from a study of OX40 agonist ivuxolimab in advanced cancers. Study summary: Patients treated during dose escalation were battling hepatocellular carcinoma, melanoma, renal cell or head and neck cancer.

Whole-study results and caveats: At doses 0.1 to 3.0 mg/kg, CD4+ and CD8+ clones expanded.

Data came from immunoSEQ multiplex PCR; TCRdb stores just in-frame clones and leaves some out. The sample records some 80,000 clones, around nine tenths being singletons. V dropped 4 bases and J dropped 8 bases, with 19 bases sitting between them. The CDR3 contains 16 residues. The germline V gene encodes CDR1 SGHDT and CDR2 YYEEEE. This TCR was sampled from an adult with an advanced solid tumor such as melanoma, head and neck, liver or kidney cancer. Material: CD4+ or CD8+ T cells sorted from blood, obtained in a trial of the OX40 agonist ivuxolimab. This chain links TRBV5-6 with TRBJ1-6; D call uncertain. In DNA, the CDR3 is TGTGCCAGCAGCCTCCCGGCCGGCAGTTTGTATTCACCCCTCCACTTT. Translation: CASSLPAGSLYSPLHF.